The 5 T cell receptor beta chains below all came from one sample that was sequenced in a study of T cell responses to AZD1222 COVID-19 vaccine. Some clones are missing from TCRdb's copy, which holds only in-frame ones; the method was immunoSEQ multiplex PCR. The sample lists about 120,000 clones, roughly nine tenths seen once, with around 2.5% in the top ten. The sequencing here drew on peripheral blood, taken 28 days after the second AZD1222 dose. These receptors came from an adult who received the AZD1222 COVID-19 vaccine.

The chain is built from TRBV2 and TRBJ2-4, with D possibly being TRBD1 or TRBD2 (5 bases each). The length of the CDR3 is 19 residues. V was pared by 7 bases and J by 0 bases, with 25 bases between. Germline V gene lookup returns CDR1 SNHLY and CDR2 FYNNEI. For the CDR3, the DNA is TGTGCCAGCATCCTGAGAAGTGGGGGTTTCGAACTAGCCAAAAACATTCAGTACTTC. Amino acid sequence: CASILRSGGFELAKNIQYF.

This chain joins TRBV20-1 and TRBJ1-2, with D uncertain. The V gene lost 6 bases and the J gene lost 7 bases, with 12 bases spanning the gap. The CDR3 has 11 residues. In germline, CDR1 is DFQATT, CDR2 SNEGSKA (reference sequence). In DNA, the CDR3 is TGCAGTGCACCGCTGTTGGGTGGCTACACCTTC. It translates to CSAPLLGGYTF.

The chain employs TRBV11-2 and TRBJ2-1; 9 positions match TRBD2. CDR3 size: 18 residues. Looked up from germline, CDR1 is SGHAT and CDR2 is FQNNGV. J gave up 0 bases and V 4 bases, and 10 bases lay outside the gene matches. This CDR3 reads CASSSQPVSGGSYNEQFF. The CDR3 DNA sequence: TGTGCCAGCAGCTCCCAACCCGTTAGCGGGGGCTCCTACAATGAGCAGTTCTTC.

This CDR3 is CASSIGTSTDTQYF. CDR3 DNA sequence: TGTGCCAGCAGCATAGGGACTAGCACAGATACGCAGTATTTT. The chain employs TRBV5-4 and TRBJ2-3; D is possibly TRBD2 (6 bases). There are 14 residues in the CDR3. V was clipped by 4 bases and J by 0 bases, with 9 bases between them. The germline gives CDR1 SGHNT, CDR2 YYREEE (reference sequence).

The rearrangement links TRBV28 to TRBJ1-1; perhaps TRBD1 as D (5 bases). The CDR3 loop spans 15 amino acids. CDR1 is MDHEN, CDR2 SYDVKM, per germline. The V and J ends lost 5 bases and 1 base respectively, with 14 bases between them. The CDR3 region has the DNA TGTGCCAGCAGTCAACCCCCCGGGGGGAACACTGAAGCTTTCTTT. Amino acid sequence: CASSQPPGGNTEAFF.